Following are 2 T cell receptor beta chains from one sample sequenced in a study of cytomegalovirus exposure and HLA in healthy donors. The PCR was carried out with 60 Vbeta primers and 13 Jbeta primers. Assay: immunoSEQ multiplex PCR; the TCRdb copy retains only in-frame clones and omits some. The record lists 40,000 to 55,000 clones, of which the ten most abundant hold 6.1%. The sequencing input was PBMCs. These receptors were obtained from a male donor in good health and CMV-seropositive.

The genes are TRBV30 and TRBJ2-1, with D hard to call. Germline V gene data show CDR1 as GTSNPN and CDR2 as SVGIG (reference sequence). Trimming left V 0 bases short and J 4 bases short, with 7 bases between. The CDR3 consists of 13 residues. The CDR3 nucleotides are TGTGCCTGGAGTGTGACACAATACAATGAGCAGTTCTTC. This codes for CAWSVTQYNEQFF.

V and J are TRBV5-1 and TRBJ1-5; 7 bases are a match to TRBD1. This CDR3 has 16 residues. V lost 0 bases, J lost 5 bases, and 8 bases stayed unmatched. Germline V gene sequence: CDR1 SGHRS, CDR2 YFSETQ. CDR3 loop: CASSLEGGRGDQPQHF. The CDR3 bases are TGCGCCAGCAGCTTGGAGGGGGGCAGGGGGGATCAGCCCCAGCATTTT.